Reported below is one T cell receptor beta chain. The sample is drawn from a study of blood T cell repertoires in COVID-19. V lost 7 bases to trimming and J lost 4 bases; unmatched junction nucleotides: 10. This CDR3 contains 16 residues. The germline gives CDR1 LNHDA, CDR2 SQIVND (reference sequence). Here immunoSEQ multiplex PCR was the method, and the copy in TCRdb shows in-frame clones only, minus some. The data contain 47,000 or so clones, approximately 85% of them singletons. The chain is built from TRBV19 and TRBJ2-2; TRBD2 matches 9 bases. The clonotype was recovered from a woman aged 55-75 years with acute or convalescent COVID-19. The sequenced sample was peripheral blood. The CDR3 reads CASTNSGGRSTGELFF. The CDR3 DNA follows: TGTGCCAGTACGAACAGCGGGGGGCGAAGCACCGGGGAGCTGTTTTTT. Combining the CDR3 with reference TRBV19 and TRBJ2-2 gives the whole variable domain DGGITQSPKYLFRKEGQNVTLSCEQNLNHDAMYWYRQDPGQGLRLIYYSQIVNDFQKGDIAEGYSVSREKKESFPLTVTSAQKNPTAFYLCASTNSGGRSTGELFFGEGSRLTVL.